This passage covers 14 T cell receptor beta chains from one sample sequenced in a study of T-cell memory formation after mild COVID-19. TCRdb ran MiXCR on the 5' RACE reads and lists one entry per CDR3 protein. This sample has approximately 260,000 distinct CDR3 sequences, with approximately 16% found just once. What was sequenced was PBMCs or a T cell subset sorted from them (not recorded which). The receptors derive from a man aged 18 to 29 who had mild COVID-19 (a few samples of this study predate the infection). Cell type and time point are not known.

This clonotype was counted a few times. V usage is TRBV28 and J usage is TRBJ2-1; 8 bases agree with TRBD1. The CDR3 has 13 amino acids. Unmatched junction bases numbered 3, after V lost 2 bases and J lost 9 bases. Germline CDR1 reads MDHEN; CDR2 reads SYDVKM. The CDR3: CASSLNTGGEQFF. CDR3 nucleotides: TGTGCCAGCAGTTTAAATACAGGGGGTGAGCAGTTCTTC.

This clonotype showed up just a few times. J is TRBJ2-3 and V is TRBV19, with 10 bases that match TRBD1. Trimming at V came to 9 bases and at J to 0 bases, leaving 6 bases not matched to a gene. This CDR3 comprises 15 residues. Germline loops: CDR1 LNHDA, CDR2 SQIVND (reference sequence). The CDR3 DNA is TGTGCCAGCCGGGACAGGGGTCCTAGCACAGATACGCAGTATTTT. Residues: CASRDRGPSTDTQYF.

The sample holds a few counts of this clonotype. The chain combines TRBV5-1 with TRBJ1-2, with D perhaps matching TRBD1 (5 bases). Germline V gives CDR1 SGHRS, CDR2 YFSETQ. Trimming pared 4 bases from V and 13 bases from J, leaving 17 bases between. The CDR3 runs to 12 residues. CDR3 protein: CASSAEAAGLTF. CDR3 DNA sequence: TGCGCCAGCAGCGCCGAGGCGGCGGGGCTCACCTTC. Full variable domain (outside the CDR3, taken from reference TRBV5-1 and TRBJ1-2): KAGVTQTPRYLIKTRGQQVTLSCSPISGHRSVSWYQQTPGQGLQFLFEYFSETQRNKGNFPGRFSGRQFSNSRSEMNVSTLELGDSALYLCASSAEAAGLTFGSGTRLTVV.

V usage is TRBV20-1 and J usage is TRBJ1-5, with unresolved D. V gave up 3 bases and J gave up 5 bases, with 11 bases separating them. Germline V CDR1 and CDR2: DFQATT, SNEGSKA (reference sequence). The CDR3 contains 13 residues. The CDR3 region is CSASRAEDQPQHF. CDR3 sequence (DNA): TGCAGTGCTAGCCGGGCGGAGGATCAGCCCCAGCATTTT.

J is TRBJ2-2 and V is TRBV11-3; the D gene is possibly TRBD2 (6 bases). Germline CDR1 SGHNT, CDR2 YENEEA. CDR3 length equals 15 residues. The V end was cut by 5 bases, the J end by 5 bases, with 15 bases between. CDR3 sequence (DNA): TGTGCCAGCAGCCAGCATGACCGGGGGACCGGGGAGCTGTTTTTT. This encodes CASSQHDRGTGELFF.

This clonotype was seen a single time. At one boundary the junction diverges from the germline segment, which might be a read error. The gene calls are TRBV7-9 and TRBJ1-2; the D is unclear. Germline CDR1 reads SEHNR; CDR2 reads FQNEAQ (reference sequence). The CDR3 covers 13 residues. CDR3 nucleotides: TGTTCCAGCAGCCCCCGTAACCGGGGAGGCTACACCTTC. Translated: CSSSPRNRGGYTF.

This clonotype was picked up a small number of times. The chain couples TRBV7-2 to TRBJ2-1; D might be TRBD2 (7 bases). Deletions cut 1 base from V and 0 bases from J, with 10 bases between. The CDR3 runs to 16 residues. Germline CDR1 and CDR2: SGHTA and FQGNSA. CDR3 DNA sequence: TGTGCCAGCAGCTTAGGAGGGGGGGGCTCCTACAATGAGCAGTTCTTC. Amino acids: CASSLGGGGSYNEQFF.

The chain links TRBV2 to TRBJ2-4; no clear D gene. Per the germline V gene, CDR1 is SNHLY and CDR2 is FYNNEI. The CDR3 is made up of 14 amino acids. Trimming removed 1 base at V and 0 bases at J, with 4 bases between. The CDR3, as DNA: TGTGCCAGCAGTGAAGAGCAAGCCAAAAACATTCAGTACTTC. It codes for CASSEEQAKNIQYF.

The chain recombines TRBV5-1 with TRBJ1-5, with D unresolved. The germline V gene encodes CDR1 SGHRS and CDR2 YFSETQ. The CDR3 spans 15 residues. Trimming shortened V by 1 base and J by 2 bases, and 10 bases separated the two germline ends. The CDR3 region has the DNA TGCGCCAGCAGCTTGACTCCTGAGGGCAATCAGCCCCAGCATTTT. Translation gives CASSLTPEGNQPQHF. The complete variable domain, with remaining parts taken from reference TRBV5-1 and TRBJ1-5, reads KAGVTQTPRYLIKTRGQQVTLSCSPISGHRSVSWYQQTPGQGLQFLFEYFSETQRNKGNFPGRFSGRQFSNSRSEMNVSTLELGDSALYLCASSLTPEGNQPQHFGDGTRLSIL.

V is TRBV7-2 and J is TRBJ2-7; D possibly corresponds to TRBD2 (6 bases). The CDR3 length is 16 residues. V was clipped by 5 bases and J by 5 bases, with 22 bases between them. Germline loops: CDR1 SGHTA, CDR2 FQGNSA. Here the CDR3 DNA reads TGTGCCAGCAGCGCTTCACCGGGACTGCCAATCCACGAGCAGTACGTC. It yields the protein CASSASPGLPIHEQYV.

The V and J genes are TRBV18 and TRBJ1-6; no definite D call. This CDR3 region has 13 residues. V gave up 2 bases and J gave up 10 bases, with 9 bases separating them. Germline V gene data show CDR1 as KGHSH and CDR2 as LQKENI. The CDR3 DNA follows: TGTGCCAGCTCACCAGACTCGTCCTCACCCCTCCACTTT. Its translation is CASSPDSSSPLHF.

This clonotype was counted only a few times. The rearrangement joins TRBV5-1 to TRBJ1-2, with a tentative D call TRBD1 (5 bases). The CDR3 length is 14 residues. Germline V gene data show CDR1 as SGHRS and CDR2 as YFSETQ. V was trimmed by 0 bases and J by 8 bases, leaving 14 bases between them. CDR3 DNA: TGCGCCAGCAGCTTGGCCTCCAGGGCGGGGGGCTACACCTTC. This gives the protein CASSLASRAGGYTF.

This clonotype has more than one count but fewer than ten. This chain joins TRBV5-6 and TRBJ1-1; a possible D gene is TRBD1 (5 bases). The V gene lost 1 base and the J gene lost 1 base, with 8 bases spanning the gap. The CDR3 has 14 amino acids. Germline V gene data show CDR1 as SGHDT and CDR2 as YYEEEE. CDR3 region: CASSLLGQNTEAFF. In nucleotides, the CDR3 is TGTGCCAGCAGCTTGCTCGGACAGAACACTGAAGCTTTCTTT.

This chain uses TRBV19 with TRBJ2-7, with D perhaps TRBD1 (5 bases). The CDR3 extends over 13 amino acids. The germline V gene has CDR1 LNHDA and CDR2 SQIVND (reference sequence). Deletions cut 9 bases from V and 0 bases from J, with 12 bases between. The CDR3 region is CASMTEYSYEQYV. The DNA of the CDR3 is TGTGCCAGCATGACAGAGTACTCCTACGAGCAGTACGTC.